Listed here is a single TCR beta chain. Its target is unknown. Sequencing used immunoSEQ multiplex PCR; TCRdb keeps in-frame clones, though not all of them. The sample lists around 450,000 clones, roughly 89% seen once, with approximately 2.5% in the top ten. Germline-derived CDR1 and CDR2 are SGHNT and YYREEE (reference sequence). This CDR3 comprises 16 residues. The V segment lost 2 bases and the J segment 1 base; nucleotides outside the gene matches: 6. The entry originates in a study of Ad26.COV2.S vaccination and SARS-CoV-2 variants. Overall study context: Sample donor was a member of the COV1001 Ad26.COV2.S trial arm. Broader study findings: Vaccine recipients and placebo recipients showed similar non-spike TCR breadth.

Treatment of the sample: about 20 received Ad26.COV2.S at low or high dose, single or two shots; roughly five received placebo; per-sample allocation not given. Specimen acquisition occurred on day 63 following the initial vaccine or placebo injection. Within Boston, the person who donated was an adult of 18-55 years. This chain uses TRBV5-4 with TRBJ2-3; 8 bases are shared with TRBD2. The TCR comes from a person between 18 and 60 years old who received the Ad26.COV2.S COVID-19 vaccine or a placebo. Source: peripheral blood, taken in a trial of Ad26.COV2.S vaccine versus placebo. The CDR3 sequence: CASSLGGLEGTDTQYF. The CDR3 DNA reads as TGTGCCAGCAGCTTAGGGGGACTAGAAGGCACAGATACGCAGTATTTT.